This T cell receptor (beta chain) was documented in a study of T cell repertoires in cytomegalovirus infection. Study summary: Public TCR beta signatures indicated both CMV infection and matching HLA type.

This clonotype has just a few counts. Its specificity is not known. TCRdb called the reads again in MiXCR, with one record for every CDR3 protein. The sample contains some 450,000 distinct CDR3 sequences, roughly 31% of which appear only once. CDR1 is SGHKS and CDR2 is YYEKEE in the germline V gene (reference sequence). Trimming cost V 4 bases and J 2 bases, with 14 bases left between them. This CDR3 region has 15 residues. General study findings and limits: Summed public TCR beta family frequency identified CMV carriers bearing the relevant HLA. The response measured ex vivo was dominated by TCR beta clonotypes (HLA-C-restricted and CMV-specific).

The sequence derives from a human donor in good health (CMV status not recorded). Some clones in this sample may be carry-over from other donors' samples. This sequence joins TRBV5-5 and TRBJ2-3; D may be TRBD1 (5 bases). What was sequenced was PBMCs. CDR3 loop: CASSADTFNTDTQYF. CDR3 in DNA: TGTGCCAGCAGCGCGGACACTTTTAACACAGATACGCAGTATTTT. Combining the CDR3 with reference TRBV5-5 and TRBJ2-3 gives the whole variable domain DAGVTQSPTHLIKTRGQQVTLRCSPISGHKSVSWYQQVLGQGPQFIFQYYEKEERGRGNFPDRFSARQFPNYSSELNVNALLLGDSALYLCASSADTFNTDTQYFGPGTRLTVL.